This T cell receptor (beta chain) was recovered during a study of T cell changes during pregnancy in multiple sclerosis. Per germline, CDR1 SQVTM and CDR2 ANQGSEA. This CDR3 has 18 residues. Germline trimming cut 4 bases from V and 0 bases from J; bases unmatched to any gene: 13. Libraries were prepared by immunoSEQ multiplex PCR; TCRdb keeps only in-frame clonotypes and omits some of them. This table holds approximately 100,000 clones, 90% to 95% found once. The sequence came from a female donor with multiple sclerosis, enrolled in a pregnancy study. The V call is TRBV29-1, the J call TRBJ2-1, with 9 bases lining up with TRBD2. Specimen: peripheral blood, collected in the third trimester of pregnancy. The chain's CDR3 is CSVVGLAGRGASYNEQFF. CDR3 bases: TGCAGCGTTGTCGGCCTAGCGGGAAGGGGGGCCTCCTACAATGAGCAGTTCTTC.